This T cell receptor (beta chain) was captured in a study of brain T cells in children with intractable seizures. Points on this clone: The target antigen is unknown.

Sequencing was limited to surgery cases with top T cell transcript signatures in brain tissue. Before surgery, patients took at least one anti-epileptic drug. Study results and limitations: Pre- and post-surgery blood differed in depth, so pre-surgery absences may be undersampling. Patients' HCMV serostatus was unknown; virus specificity rests on CDR3 similarity alone.

Using immunoSEQ multiplex PCR, the repertoire was profiled, and TCRdb retains in-frame clones only, with some absent. The sample shows 62,000 or so clones, 95% to 97% of them seen only once. This clonotype originated in a boy under three years old with focal cortical dysplasia and intractable seizures. Material: peripheral blood, obtained at surgery.

CDR3 amino acids: CASSDSNQPQHF. The CDR3 DNA follows: TGTGCCAGCAGTGATAGCAATCAGCCCCAGCATTTT. This chain joins TRBV25-1 and TRBJ1-5; D not certain. V was trimmed by 3 bases and J by 0 bases, leaving 0 bases between them. Germline lookup yields CDR1 MGHDK and CDR2 SYGVNS. The CDR3 runs to 12 residues.